This T cell receptor beta chain originates from a study of tumor-infiltrating lymphocytes in localized non-small cell lung cancer. The wider study: Patients included smokers and never-smokers with various histologies, some sampled after neoadjuvant chemotherapy. Tumor tissue and non-adjacent uninvolved lung came from each patient.

A remark on this clone: Its antigen is unknown.

Germline V gene lookup returns CDR1 MNHNS and CDR2 SASEGT. Trimming shortened V by 8 bases and J by 9 bases, and 17 bases separated the two germline ends. CDR3 size: 13 residues. The study's findings and limits: No T-cell fraction difference was seen between IM1 and IM2 tumors. Compared with uninvolved lung, tumors showed higher T cell infiltration by TCRbeta sequencing.

Repertoires were generated with immunoSEQ multiplex PCR, while TCRdb's copy carries only in-frame clones and drops some. There are roughly 9,900 clones in the sample; nearly 65% occur only once, and about 9.7% lies in the top ten. The clonotype was recovered from a human donor with non-small cell lung cancer. The chain carries TRBV6-1 and TRBJ2-4; perhaps TRBD1 as D (6 bases). Sequencing input: lung tumor tissue. The CDR3 DNA reads as TGTGCCAGCGGGGAACAGGGTATTGGCATTCAGTACTTC. Protein product: CASGEQGIGIQYF.